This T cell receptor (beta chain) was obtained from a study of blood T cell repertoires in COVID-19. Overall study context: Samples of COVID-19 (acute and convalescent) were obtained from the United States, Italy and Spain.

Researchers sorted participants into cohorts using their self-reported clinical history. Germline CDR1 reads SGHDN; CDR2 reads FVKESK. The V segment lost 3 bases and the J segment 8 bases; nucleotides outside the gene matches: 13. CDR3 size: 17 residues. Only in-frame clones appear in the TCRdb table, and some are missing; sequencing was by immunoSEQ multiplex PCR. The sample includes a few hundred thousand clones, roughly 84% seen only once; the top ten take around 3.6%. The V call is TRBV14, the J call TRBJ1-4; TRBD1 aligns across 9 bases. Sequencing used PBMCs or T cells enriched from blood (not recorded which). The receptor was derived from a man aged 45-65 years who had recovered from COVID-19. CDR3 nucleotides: TGTGCCAGCAGCCACGATCTACCGGGACAGGGTTACGAAAAACTGTTTTTT. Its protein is CASSHDLPGQGYEKLFF.